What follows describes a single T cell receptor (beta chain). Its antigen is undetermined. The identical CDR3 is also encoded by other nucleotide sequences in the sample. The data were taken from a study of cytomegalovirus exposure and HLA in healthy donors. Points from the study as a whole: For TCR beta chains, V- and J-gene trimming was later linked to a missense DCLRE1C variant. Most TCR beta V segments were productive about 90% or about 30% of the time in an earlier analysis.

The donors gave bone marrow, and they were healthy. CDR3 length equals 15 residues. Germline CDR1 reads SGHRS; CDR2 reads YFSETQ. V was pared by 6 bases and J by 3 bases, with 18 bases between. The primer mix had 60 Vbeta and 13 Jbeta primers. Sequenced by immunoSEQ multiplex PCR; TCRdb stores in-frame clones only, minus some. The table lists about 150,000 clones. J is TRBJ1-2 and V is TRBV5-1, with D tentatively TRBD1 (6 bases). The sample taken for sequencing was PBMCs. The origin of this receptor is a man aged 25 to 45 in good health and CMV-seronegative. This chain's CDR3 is CASKEGGADYYGYTF. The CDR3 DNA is TGCGCCAGCAAGGAGGGGGGGGCAGACTACTATGGCTACACCTTC.